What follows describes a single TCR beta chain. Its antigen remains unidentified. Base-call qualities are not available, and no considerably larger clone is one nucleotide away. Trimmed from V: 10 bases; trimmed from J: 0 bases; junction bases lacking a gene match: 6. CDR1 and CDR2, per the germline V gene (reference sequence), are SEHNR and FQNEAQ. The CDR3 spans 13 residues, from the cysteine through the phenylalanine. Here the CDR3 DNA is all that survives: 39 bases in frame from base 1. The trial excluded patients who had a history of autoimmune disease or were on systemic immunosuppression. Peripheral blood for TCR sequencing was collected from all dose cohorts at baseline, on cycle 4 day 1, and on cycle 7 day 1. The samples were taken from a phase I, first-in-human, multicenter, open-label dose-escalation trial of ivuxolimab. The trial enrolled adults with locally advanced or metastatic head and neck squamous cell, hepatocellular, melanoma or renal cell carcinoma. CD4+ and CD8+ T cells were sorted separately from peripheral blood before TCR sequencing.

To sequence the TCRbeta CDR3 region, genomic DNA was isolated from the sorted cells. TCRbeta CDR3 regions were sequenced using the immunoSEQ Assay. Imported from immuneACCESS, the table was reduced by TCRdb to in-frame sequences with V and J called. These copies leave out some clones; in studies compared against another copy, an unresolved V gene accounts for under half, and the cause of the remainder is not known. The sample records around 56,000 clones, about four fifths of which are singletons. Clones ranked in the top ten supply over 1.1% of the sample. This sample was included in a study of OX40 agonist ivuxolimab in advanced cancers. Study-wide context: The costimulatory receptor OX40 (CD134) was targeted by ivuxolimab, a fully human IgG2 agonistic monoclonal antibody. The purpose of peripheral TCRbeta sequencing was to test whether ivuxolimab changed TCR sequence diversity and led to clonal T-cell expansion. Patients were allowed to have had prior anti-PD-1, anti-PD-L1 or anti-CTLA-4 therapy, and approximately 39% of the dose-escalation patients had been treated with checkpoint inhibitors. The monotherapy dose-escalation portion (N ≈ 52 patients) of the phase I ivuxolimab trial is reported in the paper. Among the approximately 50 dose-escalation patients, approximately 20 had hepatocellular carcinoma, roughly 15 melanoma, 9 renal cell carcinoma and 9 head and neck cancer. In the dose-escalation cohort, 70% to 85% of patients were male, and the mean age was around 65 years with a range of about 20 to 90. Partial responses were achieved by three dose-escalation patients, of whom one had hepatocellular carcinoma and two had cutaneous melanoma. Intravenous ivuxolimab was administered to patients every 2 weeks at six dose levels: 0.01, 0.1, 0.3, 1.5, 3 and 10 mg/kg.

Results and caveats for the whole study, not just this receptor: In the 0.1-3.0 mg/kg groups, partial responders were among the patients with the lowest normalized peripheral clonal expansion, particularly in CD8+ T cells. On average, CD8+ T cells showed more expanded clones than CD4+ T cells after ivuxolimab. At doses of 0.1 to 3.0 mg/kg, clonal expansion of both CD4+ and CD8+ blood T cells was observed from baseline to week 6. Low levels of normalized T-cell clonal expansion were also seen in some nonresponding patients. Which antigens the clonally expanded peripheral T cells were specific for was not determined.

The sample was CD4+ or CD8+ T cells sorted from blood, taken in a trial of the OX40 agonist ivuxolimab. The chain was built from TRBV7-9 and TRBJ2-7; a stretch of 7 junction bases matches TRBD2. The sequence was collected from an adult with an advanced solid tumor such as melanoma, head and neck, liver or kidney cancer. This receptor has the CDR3 CATQGGISYEQYF. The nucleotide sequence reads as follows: TGTGCCACCCAGGGAGGGATCTCCTACGAGCAGTACTTC.